This TCR beta chain was retrieved from a study of blood T cell repertoires in COVID-19. Study-wide background: Samples of COVID-19 (acute and convalescent) were obtained from the United States, Italy and Spain. PBMCs, B-cell-depleted T cells, or T cells were the source of the cDNA or gDNA that made up the material.

V shed 5 bases, J shed 3 bases, and the junction held 8 bases outside the gene matches. Germline CDR1 reads MNHEY; CDR2 reads SVGEGT. This CDR3 comprises 15 residues. Study processing details: Using reference gene primer amplification, nucleated cell counts were estimated. Libraries were prepared by immunoSEQ multiplex PCR; TCRdb keeps only in-frame clonotypes and omits some of them. D and trimming were read from the DNA, whereas the V and J calls and clone size are those reported in that table. The sample consists of 70,000 to 100,000 clones, 90% to 95% of them appearing once. The chain couples TRBV6-2 or TRBV6-3 to TRBJ2-7, with TRBD2 matching over 9 bases. The sequence derives from a man aged 55 to 70 with acute or convalescent COVID-19. What was sequenced was peripheral blood. This chain's CDR3 is CASSERSGSYYEQYF. In nucleotides, the CDR3 is TGTGCCAGCAGTGAGCGTAGCGGGAGTTACTACGAGCAGTACTTC.